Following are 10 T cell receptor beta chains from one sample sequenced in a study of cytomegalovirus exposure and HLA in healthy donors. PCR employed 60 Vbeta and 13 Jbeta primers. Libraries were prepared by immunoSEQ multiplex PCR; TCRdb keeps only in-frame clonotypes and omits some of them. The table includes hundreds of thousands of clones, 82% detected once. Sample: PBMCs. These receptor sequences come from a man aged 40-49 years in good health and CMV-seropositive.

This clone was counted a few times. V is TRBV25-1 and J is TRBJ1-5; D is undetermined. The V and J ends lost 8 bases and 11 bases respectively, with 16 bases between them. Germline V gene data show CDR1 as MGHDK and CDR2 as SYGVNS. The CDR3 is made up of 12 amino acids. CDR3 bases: TGTGCCAGCCGCCCCCCCCACGGGGCCCAGCATTTT. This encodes CASRPPHGAQHF.

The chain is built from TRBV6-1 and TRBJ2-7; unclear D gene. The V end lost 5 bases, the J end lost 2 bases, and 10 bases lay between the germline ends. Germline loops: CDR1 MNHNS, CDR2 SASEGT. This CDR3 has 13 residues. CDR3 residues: CASSSPGTYEQYV. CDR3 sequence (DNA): TGTGCCAGCAGTTCCCCAGGAACCTACGAGCAGTACGTC.

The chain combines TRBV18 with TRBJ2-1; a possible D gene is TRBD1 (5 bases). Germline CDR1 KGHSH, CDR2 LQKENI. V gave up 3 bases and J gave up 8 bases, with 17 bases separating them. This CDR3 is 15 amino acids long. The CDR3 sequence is CASSPREWGGDEQFF. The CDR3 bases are TGTGCCAGCTCACCGAGAGAGTGGGGCGGTGATGAGCAGTTCTTC.

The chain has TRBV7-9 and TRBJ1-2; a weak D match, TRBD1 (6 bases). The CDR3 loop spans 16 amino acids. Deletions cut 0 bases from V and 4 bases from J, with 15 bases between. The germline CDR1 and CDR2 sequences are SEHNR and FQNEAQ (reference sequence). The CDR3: CASSLALTGPGYGYTF. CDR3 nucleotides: TGTGCCAGCAGCTTAGCGCTCACAGGGCCCGGCTATGGCTACACCTTC.

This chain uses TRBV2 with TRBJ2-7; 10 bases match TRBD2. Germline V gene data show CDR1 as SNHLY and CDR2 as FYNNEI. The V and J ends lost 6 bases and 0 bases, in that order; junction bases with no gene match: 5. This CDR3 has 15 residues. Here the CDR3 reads CASSLAGGTSYEQYV. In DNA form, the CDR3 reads TGTGCCAGCAGCTTAGCGGGAGGTACCTCCTACGAGCAGTACGTC.

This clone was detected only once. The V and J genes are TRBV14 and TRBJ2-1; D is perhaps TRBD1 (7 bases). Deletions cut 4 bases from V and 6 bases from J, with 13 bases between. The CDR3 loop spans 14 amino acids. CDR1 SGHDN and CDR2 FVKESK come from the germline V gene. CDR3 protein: CASSRQGGFNEQFF. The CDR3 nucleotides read TGTGCCAGCAGCCGTCAGGGGGGTTTCAATGAGCAGTTCTTC.

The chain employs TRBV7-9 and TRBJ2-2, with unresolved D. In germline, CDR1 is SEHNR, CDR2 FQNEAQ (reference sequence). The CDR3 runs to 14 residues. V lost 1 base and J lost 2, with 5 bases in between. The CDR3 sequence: CASSLGQNTGELFF. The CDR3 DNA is TGTGCCAGCAGCTTAGGTCAAAACACCGGGGAGCTGTTTTTT.

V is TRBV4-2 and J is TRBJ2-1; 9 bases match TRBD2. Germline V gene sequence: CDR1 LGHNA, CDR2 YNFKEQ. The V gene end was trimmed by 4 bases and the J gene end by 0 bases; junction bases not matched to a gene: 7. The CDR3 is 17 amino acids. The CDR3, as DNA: TGTGCCAGCAGCCCTTTGGGGACTAGCCTCTCCTACAATGAGCAGTTCTTC. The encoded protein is CASSPLGTSLSYNEQFF.

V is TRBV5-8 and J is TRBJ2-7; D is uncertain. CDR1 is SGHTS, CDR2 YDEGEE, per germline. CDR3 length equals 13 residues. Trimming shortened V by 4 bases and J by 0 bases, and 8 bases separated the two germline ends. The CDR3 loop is CASSLEASYEQYF. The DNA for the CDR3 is TGTGCCAGCAGCCTGGAAGCCTCCTACGAGCAGTACTTC.

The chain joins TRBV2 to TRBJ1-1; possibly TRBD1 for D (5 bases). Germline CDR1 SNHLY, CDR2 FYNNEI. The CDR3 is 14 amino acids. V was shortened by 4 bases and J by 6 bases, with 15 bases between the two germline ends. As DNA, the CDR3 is TGTGCCAGCAGTGGGGGCAGGTCGTCTCCTGAAGCTTTCTTT. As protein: CASSGGRSSPEAFF.